The next 30 T cell receptor beta chains were all read from a single sample in a study of low-dose radiotherapy and immunotherapy resistance in tumors. Time point noted: after trial treatment. Indicated treatment: LDRT plus nivolumab, ipilimumab, low-dose cyclophosphamide and aspirin (RACIN trial). cDNA synthesis used a TRAV/TRBV-specific primer set for both chains. It was with a constant-region primer and a V-primer adapter that TCRs were amplified over roughly 19 PCR cycles. TCRdb redid the calling of the reads with MiXCR, one entry per CDR3 protein. The sample has some 100,000 distinct CDR3 sequences; 20% to 25% are singletons. This sample comprised PBMCs, obtained after low-dose radiotherapy plus immunotherapy. These TCRs come from a female donor with ovarian cancer.

This clonotype was seen repeatedly, ten times or more. The chain combines TRBV24-1 with TRBJ1-2; TRBD1 agrees at 7 bases. This CDR3 has 13 amino acids. Trimming removed 3 bases from V and 8 bases from J; junction bases left unmatched: 5. Germline lookup yields CDR1 KGHDR and CDR2 SFDVKD. This chain's CDR3 is CATSDVTGNGYTF. Here the CDR3 DNA reads TGTGCCACCAGTGATGTGACAGGGAACGGCTACACCTTC.

In this sample, this clonotype turned up many times. The gene calls are TRBV9 and TRBJ1-1, with D hard to call. This CDR3 is 18 amino acids long. The ends were cut back, 0 bases at V and 6 bases at J, with 24 bases in the middle. Germline assignment: CDR1 SGDLS and CDR2 YYNGEE. CDR3 nucleotide sequence: TGTGCCAGCAGCGTAGGCCCTTGGGGTTCCAGTTGGAAGGCTGAAGCTTTCTTT. It is translated as CASSVGPWGSSWKAEAFF.

Points on this clonotype: This is likely an artifact of a read error, given a far larger clone one base away. This chain uses TRBV14 with TRBJ2-7; no definite D call. The CDR3 is 14 amino acids. V gave up 5 bases and J gave up 7 bases, with 18 bases separating them. Germline values: CDR1 SGHDN, CDR2 FVKESK. CDR3 protein: CASSARHSYNEQYF. The CDR3 DNA follows: TGTGCCAGCAGCGCTCGGCACAGCTACAATGAGCAGTACTTC.

Remarks on this clonotype: This may be a read error, as it is one base from a much larger clone. The conserved phenylalanine or tryptophan is not found at the CDR3 terminus, so this likely reflects a read error. The J gene is TRBJ2-3, the V gene TRBV7-2; 12 nucleotides align to TRBD2. This CDR3 is 15 amino acids long. The trim removed 2 bases at V and 6 bases at J, leaving 3 bases unmatched. Germline values: CDR1 SGHTA, CDR2 FQGNSA. CDR3 residues: CASSLLAGGLDTQYL. The CDR3 DNA reads as TGTGCCAGCAGCTTACTAGCGGGGGGGCTTGATACGCAGTATTTG.

On this clonotype itself: A read error likely explains this, since a far larger clone differs by one base. V gene TRBV29-1 combines with J gene TRBJ2-1; 9 bases align to TRBD1. The CDR3 covers 10 residues. V shed 6 bases and J 13 bases; nucleotides not matched to a gene: 4. Germline values: CDR1 SQVTM, CDR2 ANQGSEA. The CDR3 DNA reads as TGCAGCGTGGACAGGGGCCTCCAGTTCTTC. Amino acid sequence: CSVDRGLQFF.

This clonotype was counted at least ten times. V and J are TRBV5-1 and TRBJ2-1; TRBD2 agrees at 10 bases. This CDR3 region has 15 residues. Per the germline V gene, CDR1 is SGHRS and CDR2 is YFSETQ. V lost 1 base to trimming and J lost 4 bases; unmatched junction nucleotides: 2. In nucleotides, the CDR3 is TGCGCCAGCAGCTTGCTAGCGGGGGCTTACAATGAGCAGTTCTTC. Protein product: CASSLLAGAYNEQFF.

The chain links TRBV7-2 to TRBJ1-1, with D perhaps matching TRBD1 (6 bases). The germline V gene has CDR1 SGHTA and CDR2 FQGNSA. V dropped 3 bases and J dropped 4 bases, with 12 bases sitting between them. The CDR3 extends over 14 amino acids. The CDR3, as DNA: TGTACCAGCAGCTTGAGGGGGGGTGGCACTGAAGCTTTCTTT. As protein: CTSSLRGGGTEAFF. Drawing the rest from reference TRBV7-2 and TRBJ1-1, the complete variable domain is GAGVSQSPSNKVTEKGKDVELRCDPISGHTALYWYRQSLGQGLEFLIYFQGNSAPDKSGLPSDRFSAERTGGSVSTLTIQRTQQEDSAVYLCTSSLRGGGTEAFFGQGTRLTVV.

A single count supports this clonotype. A much larger clone sits a single nucleotide away, making a read error possible. The chain uses TRBV7-2 and TRBJ2-3, with 7 bases lining up with TRBD1. CDR3 length: 16 residues. Germline V gives CDR1 SGHTA, CDR2 FQGNSA. CDR3 sequence: CASSAGTYRGTDAQYF. Here the CDR3 DNA reads TGTGCCAGCAGCGCCGGGACCTACAGGGGCACAGATGCGCAGTATTTT.

This clonotype was seen at least ten times. The rearrangement uses TRBV5-1 and TRBJ1-1; the D is unclear. Germline lookup yields CDR1 SGHRS and CDR2 YFSETQ. V was trimmed by 0 bases and J by 6 bases, leaving 18 bases between them. The CDR3 has 16 residues. CDR3 nucleotides: TGCGCCAGCAGCTTGGCCCCCAGCAGGAGTACAGCTGAAGCTTTCTTT. It encodes CASSLAPSRSTAEAFF. Based on the CDR3 plus reference TRBV5-1 and TRBJ1-1, the full variable domain is KAGVTQTPRYLIKTRGQQVTLSCSPISGHRSVSWYQQTPGQGLQFLFEYFSETQRNKGNFPGRFSGRQFSNSRSEMNVSTLELGDSALYLCASSLAPSRSTAEAFFGQGTRLTVV.

This clonotype was recorded at least ten times. The chain links TRBV24-1 to TRBJ2-1, with D perhaps matching TRBD1 or TRBD2 (5 bases each). CDR3 size: 14 residues. Per the germline V gene, CDR1 is KGHDR and CDR2 is SFDVKD. The germline V and J ends were trimmed by 6 bases and 4 bases, with 12 bases remaining between them. This CDR3 is CATSPGTAYNEQFF. CDR3 nucleotides: TGTGCCACCAGTCCCGGGACGGCATACAATGAGCAGTTCTTC.

This clonotype was detected ten times or more. This chain joins TRBV6-2 or TRBV6-3 and TRBJ2-5, with D maybe TRBD2 (7 bases). There are 15 residues in the CDR3. CDR1 is MNHEY, CDR2 SVGEGT, per germline. Between the trimmed V and J ends, which lost 8 bases and 1 base, there was a span of 17 bases. This CDR3 reads CASCGGGLGQETQYF. The CDR3 DNA follows: TGTGCCAGCTGCGGGGGCGGGCTGGGCCAAGAGACCCAGTACTTC.

The chain carries TRBV28 and TRBJ2-1; TRBD1 might be the D (5 bases). The V end was cut by 2 bases, the J end by 5 bases, with 7 bases between. The CDR3 spans 13 residues. Germline V CDR1 and CDR2: MDHEN, SYDVKM. CDR3 bases: TGTGCCAGCAGTTTAGCAGGGAACAATGAGCAGTTCTTC. It codes for CASSLAGNNEQFF.

This chain uses TRBV20-1 with TRBJ2-3; 10 bases match TRBD2. The CDR3 extends over 17 amino acids. The trim removed 0 bases at V and 2 bases at J, leaving 8 bases unmatched. Per germline, CDR1 DFQATT and CDR2 SNEGSKA (reference sequence). The CDR3 spells CSARDFRTSGVTDTQYF. CDR3 bases: TGCAGTGCTAGAGATTTTCGAACTAGCGGGGTCACAGATACGCAGTATTTT.

In this sample, this clonotype turned up many times. The chain recombines TRBV5-1 with TRBJ2-1; the match to TRBD2 covers 7 bases. The length of the CDR3 is 16 residues. The J segment lost 0 bases and the V segment lost 5 bases, leaving 8 bases of the junction unmatched. CDR1 and CDR2 (germline): SGHRS, YFSETQ. This CDR3 reads CASRSAGLSSYNEQFF. CDR3 bases: TGCGCCAGCAGATCAGCGGGATTGAGCTCCTACAATGAGCAGTTCTTC.

With respect to this clonotype: A much bigger clone sits one base away, suggesting this may be a read error. The chain couples TRBV12-3 or TRBV12-4 to TRBJ2-1; D might be TRBD2 (5 bases). Trimming took 0 bases from V and 10 from J, leaving 13 bases between them. The CDR3 extends over 14 amino acids. This chain's CDR3 is CASSLALGRYEQFF. DNA of the CDR3: TGTGCCAGCAGTTTAGCGCTAGGGAGATACGAGCAGTTCTTC.

The CDR3 sequence is CASSYGDTRIGAFF. In nucleotides, the CDR3 is TGTGCCAGCAGTTACGGGGACACCCGCATAGGAGCTTTCTTT. The chain is built from TRBV6-2 or TRBV6-3 and TRBJ1-1; a possible D gene is TRBD1 (6 bases). The CDR3 has 14 amino acids. Germline CDR1 is MNHEY and CDR2 is SVGEGT. V gave up 2 bases and J gave up 10 bases, with 17 bases separating them.

This clonotype has ten or more counts. The chain employs TRBV30 and TRBJ2-7; perhaps TRBD1 as D (6 bases). This CDR3 has 14 amino acids. The germline gives CDR1 GTSNPN, CDR2 SVGIG (reference sequence). V was pared by 2 bases and J by 0 bases, with 11 bases between. The CDR3 bases are TGTGCCTGGAGTACAGGGTCCGGCTCCTACGAGCAGTACTTC. It specifies CAWSTGSGSYEQYF.

In this sample, this clonotype turned up many times. The J gene is TRBJ2-5, the V gene TRBV7-2; D is undetermined. This CDR3 has 16 residues. Germline loops: CDR1 SGHTA, CDR2 FQGNSA. The V and J ends lost 0 bases and 4 bases respectively, with 15 bases between them. The CDR3 is CASSLAPTIRGETQYF. CDR3 DNA: TGTGCCAGCAGCTTAGCCCCTACAATACGAGGAGAGACCCAGTACTTC.

This sequence joins TRBV7-8 and TRBJ1-5; TRBD1 matches at 7 bases. The CDR3 covers 18 residues. With 4 bases clipped from V and 0 bases from J, the junction kept 12 bases outside the gene matches. CDR1 and CDR2 (germline): SGHVS, FQNEAQ. The CDR3 DNA sequence: TGTGCCAGCAGCTCGCGACGCGGGACAGTGAATAGCAATCAGCCCCAGCATTTT. Protein: CASSSRRGTVNSNQPQHF.

Concerning this clonotype itself: A far larger clone lies a single base away; this is likely a read error. CDR3 nucleotide sequence: TGTGTCAGCAGCTTGGGGACAGGGGGCGGGGTAGAGCAGTTCTTC. As protein: CVSSLGTGGGVEQFF. The chain uses TRBV5-3 and TRBJ2-1, with 12 bases lining up with TRBD1. TRBV5-3 qualifies as an ORF whose function is uncertain. The CDR3 spans 15 residues.

In its sample, this clonotype was seen many times. V gene TRBV4-2 combines with J gene TRBJ2-3; no reliable D call. V lost 1 base, J lost 1 base, and 6 bases lay in between. The CDR3 runs 14 residues. The V gene's germline CDR1 is LGHNA and CDR2 YNFKEQ. CDR3 sequence (DNA): TGTGCCAGCAGCCAAGTGGGTGGCACAGATACGCAGTATTTT. Protein sequence: CASSQVGGTDTQYF.

The sample holds many counts of this clonotype. V gene TRBV7-9 combines with J gene TRBJ2-1; no clear D gene. CDR1 and CDR2 from the germline V gene are SEHNR and FQNEAQ (reference sequence). The CDR3 extends over 12 amino acids. V gave up 5 bases and J gave up 10 bases, with 12 bases separating them. The CDR3, as DNA: TGTGCCAGCAGCCAATTAGAAGCGGAGCAGTTCTTC. Amino acids: CASSQLEAEQFF. Complete variable domain (other parts from reference TRBV7-9 and TRBJ2-1): DTGVSQNPRHKITKRGQNVTFRCDPISEHNRLYWYRQTLGQGPEFLTYFQNEAQLEKSRLLSDRFSAERPKGSFSTLEIQRTEQGDSAMYLCASSQLEAEQFFGPGTRLTVL.

The rearrangement links TRBV7-2 to TRBJ2-1, with 8 nucleotides matching TRBD2. CDR3 length: 15 residues. The V and J ends lost 1 base and 3 bases, in that order; junction bases with no gene match: 2. CDR1 is SGHTA and CDR2 is FQGNSA in the germline V gene. The CDR3 reads CASSLGAGGYNEQFF. CDR3 in DNA: TGTGCCAGCAGCTTAGGCGCGGGGGGCTACAATGAGCAGTTCTTC. The whole variable domain, filled in from reference TRBV7-2 and TRBJ2-1, reads GAGVSQSPSNKVTEKGKDVELRCDPISGHTALYWYRQSLGQGLEFLIYFQGNSAPDKSGLPSDRFSAERTGGSVSTLTIQRTQQEDSAVYLCASSLGAGGYNEQFFGPGTRLTVL.

As to this clonotype: Since a far larger clone is one base different, this is likely a read error. The V and J genes are TRBV7-9 and TRBJ2-7; D is unclear. The CDR3 is 14 amino acids. The germline V and J ends were trimmed by 6 bases and 0 bases, with 12 bases remaining between them. Germline assignment: CDR1 SEHNR and CDR2 FQNEAQ (reference sequence). The CDR3 bases are TGTGCCAGCAGGTGCGAGAGCCACTCCTACGAGCAGTACTTC. Protein sequence: CASRCESHSYEQYF.

The table lists this clonotype with many counts. This sequence joins TRBV3-1 and TRBJ2-3; 7 bases agree with TRBD1. CDR1 is LGHDT and CDR2 is YNNKEL in the germline V gene (reference sequence). Losses at the gene ends were 4 bases for V and 0 bases for J; bases not matched to a gene: 4. This CDR3 is built from 15 residues. The CDR3 DNA reads as TGTGCCAGCAGCCTCGGGACAGCTAGCACAGATACGCAGTATTTT. Protein: CASSLGTASTDTQYF.

This clonotype was found a few times. The genes are TRBV3-1 and TRBJ2-5; the D is unclear. The CDR3 spans 13 residues. The germline V gene has CDR1 LGHDT and CDR2 YNNKEL (reference sequence). Trimming left V 4 bases short and J 7 bases short, with 13 bases between. The CDR3 region is CASSPRRTWTQYF. CDR3 DNA sequence: TGTGCCAGCAGCCCCCGTCGGACGTGGACCCAGTACTTC.

At least ten counts were recorded for this clonotype. V usage is TRBV29-1 and J usage is TRBJ2-1; D gene ambiguous. CDR3 length equals 11 residues. V was clipped by 8 bases and J by 6 bases, with 11 bases between them. Germline V lookup: CDR1 SQVTM, CDR2 ANQGSEA. This CDR3 is CSYGRANEQFF. The CDR3 DNA sequence: TGCAGCTATGGTAGGGCCAATGAGCAGTTCTTC.

With regard to this clonotype: The likely explanation is a read error, given a far larger clone one base away. The V and J genes are TRBV11-2 and TRBJ2-7; unclear D gene. The CDR3 has 13 amino acids. V gave up 9 bases and J gave up 4 bases, with 16 bases separating them. Germline CDR1 is SGHAT and CDR2 is FQNNGV. Here the CDR3 reads CARSLAAGYEQYF. In DNA form, the CDR3 reads TGTGCCAGAAGTTTAGCTGCTGGATACGAGCAGTACTTC.

This clonotype has a count of ten or more. The CDR3 region has the DNA TGCAGTGCCCCCCCCACAGGGAAAGAATCACCCCTCCACTTT. Encoded protein: CSAPPTGKESPLHF. The V and J genes are TRBV20-1 and TRBJ1-6; D possibly corresponds to TRBD1 (6 bases). Germline V gene sequence: CDR1 DFQATT, CDR2 SNEGSKA (reference sequence). The CDR3 length is 14 residues. Trimming pared 6 bases from V and 10 bases from J, leaving 19 bases between.

This clonotype was observed many times. The chain recombines TRBV28 with TRBJ1-5; tentatively, D is TRBD1 (6 bases). With 6 bases removed from V and 2 bases from J, the gap between germline ends came to 11 bases. The CDR3 spans 14 residues. CDR1 is MDHEN and CDR2 is SYDVKM in the germline V gene. The CDR3 sequence is CASSNPGGNQPQHF. The CDR3 DNA sequence: TGTGCCAGCAGCAATCCAGGGGGCAATCAGCCCCAGCATTTT. The complete variable domain, with remaining parts taken from reference TRBV28 and TRBJ1-5, reads DVKVTQSSRYLVKRTGEKVFLECVQDMDHENMFWYRQDPGLGLRLIYFSYDVKMKEKGDIPEGYSVSREKKERFSLILESASTNQTSMYLCASSNPGGNQPQHFGDGTRLSIL.